Below, 25 T cell receptor beta chains from the same sample are listed, as sequenced in a study of T cells after yellow fever vaccination. TCRdb called the 5' RACE reads again in MiXCR, with one record for every CDR3 protein. The sample lists under 95,000 distinct CDR3 sequences; about 7.7% were seen once. Sequences were derived from CD8+ T cells sorted from PBMCs, sampled roughly 10 days after the first yellow fever vaccination. The receptors come from a man aged 18 to 30 who received the YFV17D yellow fever vaccine.

This clonotype is a singleton in its sample. The V and J genes are TRBV6-2 or TRBV6-3 and TRBJ1-2; D not certain. Between the trimmed V and J ends, which lost 6 bases and 2 bases, there was a span of 13 bases. The CDR3 runs to 14 residues. CDR1 and CDR2 from the germline V gene are MNHEY and SVGEGT. This CDR3 reads CASSPEGRNYGYTF. The CDR3 DNA sequence: TGTGCCAGCAGCCCGGAGGGTCGGAACTATGGCTACACCTTC.

This clonotype was seen ten or more times. J is TRBJ1-6 and V is TRBV6-2 or TRBV6-3; a weak D match, TRBD1 (5 bases). The CDR3 is 13 amino acids. V gave up 4 bases and J gave up 8 bases, with 9 bases separating them. CDR1 is MNHEY, CDR2 SVGEGT, per germline. CDR3 protein: CASSFREHSPLHF. DNA of the CDR3: TGTGCCAGCAGTTTCAGGGAACATTCACCCCTCCACTTT.

This rearrangement joins TRBV5-1 to TRBJ2-1; weak D call: TRBD1 (5 bases). Germline V gives CDR1 SGHRS, CDR2 YFSETQ. CDR3 length equals 14 residues. V was shortened by 0 bases and J by 6 bases, with 10 bases between the two germline ends. CDR3: CASSLDSGLNEQFF. The CDR3 DNA follows: TGCGCCAGCAGCTTGGACTCAGGGCTCAATGAGCAGTTCTTC.

This clonotype occurred many times. The gene calls are TRBV7-2 and TRBJ2-3; D possibly corresponds to TRBD1 (5 bases). The V and J ends lost 1 base and 4 bases respectively, with 12 bases between them. CDR3 length equals 15 residues. The germline V gene encodes CDR1 SGHTA and CDR2 FQGNSA. This CDR3 is CASSLGNYRSDTQYF. Here the CDR3 DNA reads TGTGCCAGCAGCTTAGGAAATTACAGGTCAGATACGCAGTATTTT.

This clonotype showed up many times. J is TRBJ2-7 and V is TRBV24-1; D not certain. Trimming pared 7 bases from V and 3 bases from J, leaving 12 bases between. The CDR3 extends over 13 amino acids. Germline V lookup: CDR1 KGHDR, CDR2 SFDVKD. The CDR3 DNA reads as TGTGCCACCAGGCAAACAAGTAACTACGAGCAGTACGTC. Translation gives CATRQTSNYEQYV.

There are many counts of this clonotype. The rearrangement uses TRBV4-3 and TRBJ2-1; 8 bases line up with TRBD2. Germline CDR1 and CDR2: LGHNA and YSLEER. V gave up 0 bases and J gave up 4 bases; unmatched junction bases: 5. The CDR3 runs to 16 residues. This chain's CDR3 is CASSQEEGLEYNEQFF. CDR3 nucleotide sequence: TGCGCCAGCAGCCAAGAGGAGGGACTAGAGTACAATGAGCAGTTCTTC.

This clonotype was counted only a few times. The rearrangement uses TRBV7-4 and TRBJ1-1; D gene unclear. The germline gives CDR1 SGHVT, CDR2 SQSDAQ. This CDR3 is built from 15 residues. V lost 5 bases to trimming and J lost 3 bases, with 16 bases between them. DNA of the CDR3: TGTGCCAGCAGCACCCCCCGACGGTTGGACACTGAAGCTTTCTTT. Its protein product is CASSTPRRLDTEAFF.

The rearrangement links TRBV10-1 to TRBJ1-2; no clear D. CDR3 length: 11 amino acids. The ends were cut back, 6 bases at V and 8 bases at J, with 10 bases in the middle. Germline values: CDR1 WNHNN, CDR2 SYGVQD (reference sequence). The CDR3: CASSILGGYTF. In DNA, the CDR3 is TGCGCCAGCAGCATCCTGGGGGGCTACACCTTC.

This clonotype was counted only a few times. V and J are TRBV5-1 and TRBJ2-5; D is unresolved. The CDR3 length is 13 residues. Germline CDR1 SGHRS, CDR2 YFSETQ. Trimming cost V 4 bases and J 1 base, with 8 bases left between them. The CDR3 region has the DNA TGCGCCAGCAGCCCGGACCTCCAAGAGACCCAGTACTTC. Encoded protein: CASSPDLQETQYF. Full variable domain (missing parts from reference TRBV5-1 and TRBJ2-5): KAGVTQTPRYLIKTRGQQVTLSCSPISGHRSVSWYQQTPGQGLQFLFEYFSETQRNKGNFPGRFSGRQFSNSRSEMNVSTLELGDSALYLCASSPDLQETQYFGPGTRLLVL.

This clonotype was counted at least ten times. V is TRBV12-3 or TRBV12-4 and J is TRBJ2-7, with 7 nucleotides matching TRBD2. The length of the CDR3 is 15 residues. Trimming cost V 2 bases and J 3 bases; bases outside gene matches: 7. CDR3 in DNA: TGTGCCAGCAGTTTATTCCCTGGCGGGGGCTACGAGCAGTACTTC. It translates to CASSLFPGGGYEQYF.

Comment on this clonotype: A much bigger clone sits one base away, suggesting this may be a read error. The V and J genes are TRBV5-1 and TRBJ2-1; a weak D match, TRBD2 (7 bases). CDR3 size: 15 residues. Germline values: CDR1 SGHRS, CDR2 YFSETQ. The V end was cut by 4 bases, the J end by 9 bases, with 20 bases between. The CDR3 region is CASSISAGASGEQFF. As DNA, the CDR3 is TGCGCCAGCAGCATTAGCGCGGGGGCCTCTGGTGAGCAGTTCTTC.

This clonotype was detected many times. This chain joins TRBV15 and TRBJ2-6; D not certain. Germline lookup yields CDR1 LNHNV and CDR2 YYDKDF (reference sequence). The CDR3 is 17 residues long. The V end was cut by 4 bases, the J end by 0 bases, with 13 bases between. The CDR3 here is CATSTTTLYSGANVLTF. The CDR3 DNA sequence: TGTGCCACCAGCACCACCACCCTGTACTCTGGGGCCAACGTCCTGACTTTC.

This clonotype was found a few times. This sequence joins TRBV7-6 and TRBJ1-1; TRBD1 matches 7 bases. The V gene's germline CDR1 is SGHVS and CDR2 FNYEAQ. CDR3 length: 17 residues. J lost 2 bases, V lost 7 bases, and 16 bases had no gene match. CDR3 region: CASTEGAGLKTNTEAFF. The CDR3 DNA is TGTGCCAGCACCGAGGGGGCCGGCCTTAAAACTAACACTGAAGCTTTCTTT.

This chain connects TRBV5-4 to TRBJ2-1; 9 bases match TRBD2. This CDR3 contains 16 residues. The germline gives CDR1 SGHNT, CDR2 YYREEE (reference sequence). Germline trimming cut 4 bases from V and 0 bases from J; bases unmatched to any gene: 5. The CDR3 loop reads CASSTLAGSSYNEQFF. The CDR3 nucleotides are TGTGCCAGCAGCACCCTAGCGGGGAGCTCCTACAATGAGCAGTTCTTC.

This clonotype was seen at least ten times. V usage is TRBV12-3 or TRBV12-4 and J usage is TRBJ2-7; 7 nucleotides agree with TRBD2. The CDR3 is 13 residues long. V shed 7 bases and J 2 bases; nucleotides not matched to a gene: 5. DNA for the CDR3: TGTGCCAGCACCCGGGGGGTCCCCTACGAGCAGTACTTC. Residues: CASTRGVPYEQYF.

This clonotype was seen many times. The genes are TRBV6-5 and TRBJ2-1; TRBD1 might be the D (5 bases). Trimming took off 2 bases at V and 8 bases at J, with 13 bases between the two ends. This CDR3 comprises 14 residues. Germline-derived CDR1 and CDR2 are MNHEY and SVGAGI. The CDR3 DNA follows: TGTGCCAGCAGTTACCTGGGTGGCAGGGATGAGCAGTTCTTC. It translates to CASSYLGGRDEQFF.

This clonotype was observed a single time. This clone may be a read error of a much larger clone one base away. The genes are TRBV15 and TRBJ2-7; D call uncertain. V was pared by 2 bases and J by 4 bases, with 18 bases between. The CDR3 runs to 16 residues. CDR1 and CDR2 (germline): LNHNV, YYDKDF (reference sequence). The CDR3: CATSRIPLRGRYEQYV. The CDR3, as DNA: TGTGCCACCAGCAGAATACCCCTCAGAGGAAGGTACGAGCAGTACGTC.

Details on this clonotype: A much larger clone is a single base away; this may be a read error. This chain joins TRBV4-1 and TRBJ2-3, with a weak D call TRBD2 (6 bases). The CDR3 extends over 15 amino acids. Per germline, CDR1 MGHRA and CDR2 YSYEKL. CDR3 DNA sequence: TGCACCAGCAGCCAGGAGGGCCCTTTCACAGATACGCAGTATTTT. Its translation: CTSSQEGPFTDTQYF.

This clonotype was detected ten times or more. The V gene is TRBV7-2, the J gene TRBJ1-6; D gene ambiguous. The germline V gene encodes CDR1 SGHTA and CDR2 FQGNSA. V was cut by 1 base and J by 15 bases, with 10 bases left in between. The CDR3 extends over 12 amino acids. The DNA for the CDR3 is TGTGCCAGCAGCTTAGGATTCCAAGACCTCCACTTT. It translates to CASSLGFQDLHF.

This clonotype was observed a few times. CDR3 loop: CASSLPPEQYF. The CDR3 DNA reads TGTGCCAGCAGCTTACCCCCCGAGCAGTACTTC. The V gene is TRBV7-2, the J gene TRBJ2-7; D is undetermined. In germline, CDR1 is SGHTA, CDR2 FQGNSA. This CDR3 is 11 amino acids long. V gave up 2 bases and J gave up 6 bases, with 5 bases separating them.

This clonotype was counted at least ten times. The rearrangement uses TRBV29-1 and TRBJ2-7; D is possibly TRBD1 (5 bases). The CDR3 is 14 amino acids. V shed 0 bases and J shed 6 bases, with 15 bases lying between them. Germline V lookup: CDR1 SQVTM, CDR2 ANQGSEA. The CDR3 loop reads CSVEDSLERGEQYF. The CDR3 region has the DNA TGCAGCGTTGAAGATAGCCTGGAAAGGGGCGAGCAGTACTTC.

This clonotype appeared a few times. The chain is built from TRBV7-3 and TRBJ2-1, with D unclear. The germline V and J ends were trimmed by 7 bases and 0 bases, with 13 bases remaining between them. Germline assignment: CDR1 SGHTA and CDR2 FQGTGA. This CDR3 comprises 15 residues. CDR3 nucleotides: TGTGCCAGCAACCATGGCGGCAGCTCCTACAATGAGCAGTTCTTC. Translated: CASNHGGSSYNEQFF.

This clonotype came up a few times. The chain is built from TRBV3-1 and TRBJ2-7; 9 nucleotides line up with TRBD2. The germline V gene encodes CDR1 LGHDT and CDR2 YNNKEL (reference sequence). The CDR3 spans 17 residues. After removal of 11 bases from V and 2 bases from J, the junction contained 19 bases not matched to a gene. CDR3 in amino acids: CASCQVPAGGFTYEQYF. CDR3 coding DNA: TGTGCCTCCTGCCAAGTTCCCGCGGGGGGGTTCACCTACGAGCAGTACTTC.

This rearrangement joins TRBV7-9 to TRBJ1-1; D is perhaps TRBD1 (5 bases). Deletions cut 9 bases from V and 0 bases from J, with 11 bases between. CDR3 size: 13 residues. CDR1 and CDR2 from the germline V gene are SEHNR and FQNEAQ (reference sequence). The CDR3 nucleotides read TGTGCCAGGGGCGTGGGGGTGAACACTGAAGCTTTCTTT. Its translation: CARGVGVNTEAFF. The whole variable domain, remainder taken from reference TRBV7-9 and TRBJ1-1, is DTGVSQNPRHKITKRGQNVTFRCDPISEHNRLYWYRQTLGQGPEFLTYFQNEAQLEKSRLLSDRFSAERPKGSFSTLEIQRTEQGDSAMYLCARGVGVNTEAFFGQGTRLTVV.

The sample holds many counts of this clonotype. J is TRBJ2-5 and V is TRBV20-1, with D possibly being TRBD1 or TRBD2 (6 bases each). Germline values: CDR1 DFQATT, CDR2 SNEGSKA (reference sequence). Trimming shortened V by 6 bases and J by 5 bases, and 16 bases separated the two germline ends. The CDR3 has 13 residues. CDR3 coding DNA: TGCAGTGCCGGGCCGGGGGCCTGGGAGACCCAGTACTTC. Amino acids: CSAGPGAWETQYF.